Shown below are 9 T cell receptor beta chains from a single sample sequenced in a study of blood T cell repertoires in COVID-19. Profiling relied on immunoSEQ multiplex PCR, and the TCRdb table lists in-frame clones only, not all of them. The table includes 200,000 to 250,000 clones, almost 90% detected once. Material for sequencing was peripheral blood. The receptor source for this set is a man younger than 30 with active or convalescent COVID-19.

The chain uses TRBV11-2 and TRBJ1-1, with a weak D call TRBD1 (6 bases). CDR3 length: 15 amino acids. Germline CDR1 is SGHAT and CDR2 is FQNNGV. The ends were cut back, 1 base at V and 0 bases at J, with 9 bases in the middle. The DNA for the CDR3 is TGTGCCAGCAGCTTAGGGACAGTCATGAACACTGAAGCTTTCTTT. Amino acids: CASSLGTVMNTEAFF.

The chain combines TRBV30 with TRBJ1-4; D remains unclear. Per germline, CDR1 GTSNPN and CDR2 SVGIG (reference sequence). CDR3 size: 17 residues. V was trimmed by 3 bases and J by 0 bases, leaving 17 bases between them. The CDR3 is CAWRSARVTPTNEKLFF. The CDR3 DNA sequence: TGTGCCTGGAGGTCCGCCCGGGTCACCCCAACTAATGAAAAACTGTTTTTT.

The table lists this clone with a count of one. The CDR3 sequence is CASSLSRRGRMDYEQYF. DNA for the CDR3: TGTGCCAGCAGTTTATCGAGGAGGGGACGCATGGACTACGAGCAGTACTTC. The chain is built from TRBV27 and TRBJ2-7; perhaps TRBD2 as D (6 bases). Trimming took 0 bases from V and 3 from J, leaving 18 bases between them. The CDR3 is 17 amino acids. In germline, CDR1 is MNHEY, CDR2 SMNVEV (reference sequence).

CDR3 bases: TGCGCCAGCAACGCTAGCGAGCAGTACTTC. Amino acids: CASNASEQYF. The chain couples TRBV10-1 to TRBJ2-7, with D uncertain. V lost 7 bases and J lost 6, with 7 bases in between. Germline CDR1 is WNHNN and CDR2 is SYGVQD (reference sequence). The CDR3 sequence is 10 residues long.

The chain has TRBV11-2 and TRBJ2-7, with 7 bases aligning to TRBD1. The CDR3 loop spans 15 amino acids. With V trimmed by 5 bases and J by 3 bases, 10 bases remained unmatched. Germline CDR1 is SGHAT and CDR2 is FQNNGV. CDR3 in DNA: TGTGCCAGCAGCCCCATCGGACAGGTTCTCTACGAGCAGTACTTC. Translation: CASSPIGQVLYEQYF.

This chain connects TRBV5-4 to TRBJ2-2, with 15 bases aligning to TRBD2. V gave up 4 bases and J gave up 6 bases; unmatched junction bases: 13. Germline values: CDR1 SGHNT, CDR2 YYREEE (reference sequence). CDR3 length: 19 amino acids. The CDR3 loop is CASSGGLAGGPSFSGELFF. The CDR3 DNA reads TGTGCCAGCAGCGGTGGACTAGCGGGAGGGCCTAGTTTCTCCGGGGAGCTGTTTTTT.

The DNA of the CDR3 is TGTGCCAGCAGTTACGATAAACTAGCGGGAGTGGAGACCCAGTACTTC. Its protein is CASSYDKLAGVETQYF. This chain connects TRBV6-2 or TRBV6-3 to TRBJ2-5; TRBD2 matches at 11 bases. The germline CDR1 and CDR2 sequences are MNHEY and SVGEGT. CDR3 length equals 16 residues. V lost 2 bases, J lost 5 bases, and 7 bases stayed unmatched.

This chain joins TRBV7-8 and TRBJ2-7; D remains ambiguous. Germline values: CDR1 SGHVS, CDR2 FQNEAQ. This CDR3 is 13 amino acids long. Trimming shortened V by 5 bases and J by 6 bases, and 14 bases separated the two germline ends. CDR3 in DNA: TGTGCCAGCAGCCCAAAGATGCGTGGCGAGCAGTACTTC. Protein product: CASSPKMRGEQYF.

This chain connects TRBV11-2 to TRBJ2-1; a weak D match, TRBD1 (5 bases). The CDR3 is 15 amino acids. The ends were cut back, 5 bases at V and 0 bases at J, with 11 bases in the middle. Looked up from germline, CDR1 is SGHAT and CDR2 is FQNNGV. The CDR3 DNA reads as TGTGCCAGCAGCGTTGACAGAGGCTCCTACAATGAGCAGTTCTTC. Translating gives CASSVDRGSYNEQFF. The whole variable domain, filled in from reference TRBV11-2 and TRBJ2-1, reads EAGVAQSPRYKIIEKRQSVAFWCNPISGHATLYWYQQILGQGPKLLIQFQNNGVVDDSQLPKDRFSAERLKGVDSTLKIQPAKLEDSAVYLCASSVDRGSYNEQFFGPGTRLTVL.